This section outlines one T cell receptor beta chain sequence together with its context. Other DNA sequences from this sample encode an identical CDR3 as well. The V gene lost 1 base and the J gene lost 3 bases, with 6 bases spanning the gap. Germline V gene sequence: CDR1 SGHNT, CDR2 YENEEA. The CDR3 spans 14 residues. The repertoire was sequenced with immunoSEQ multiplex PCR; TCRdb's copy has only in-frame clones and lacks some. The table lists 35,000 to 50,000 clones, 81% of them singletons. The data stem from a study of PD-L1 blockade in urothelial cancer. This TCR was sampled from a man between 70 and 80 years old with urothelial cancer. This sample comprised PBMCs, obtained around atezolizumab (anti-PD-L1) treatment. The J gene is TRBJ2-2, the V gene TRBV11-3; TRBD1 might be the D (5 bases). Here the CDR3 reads CASSLVRDTGELFF. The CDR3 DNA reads TGTGCCAGCAGCTTAGTCAGGGACACCGGGGAGCTGTTTTTT.